This T cell receptor beta chain was identified during a study of control samples from healthy donors and cancer patients. Clones were read by immunoSEQ multiplex PCR, and TCRdb kept only the in-frame ones, dropping some. This table holds some 30,000 clones, around nine tenths found once. After removal of 1 base from V and 3 bases from J, the junction contained 7 bases not matched to a gene. Germline V gene lookup returns CDR1 LGHDT and CDR2 YNNKEL (reference sequence). The CDR3 consists of 16 residues. What was sequenced was formalin-fixed, paraffin-embedded tissue. This sequence joins TRBV3-1 (or the pseudogene TRBV3-2) and TRBJ2-7; 9 nucleotides agree with TRBD2. The source is a female donor with melanoma. The CDR3 protein is CASSQGVGGRDYEQYF. The DNA for the CDR3 is TGTGCCAGCAGCCAAGGAGTGGGCGGGAGGGACTACGAGCAGTACTTC.